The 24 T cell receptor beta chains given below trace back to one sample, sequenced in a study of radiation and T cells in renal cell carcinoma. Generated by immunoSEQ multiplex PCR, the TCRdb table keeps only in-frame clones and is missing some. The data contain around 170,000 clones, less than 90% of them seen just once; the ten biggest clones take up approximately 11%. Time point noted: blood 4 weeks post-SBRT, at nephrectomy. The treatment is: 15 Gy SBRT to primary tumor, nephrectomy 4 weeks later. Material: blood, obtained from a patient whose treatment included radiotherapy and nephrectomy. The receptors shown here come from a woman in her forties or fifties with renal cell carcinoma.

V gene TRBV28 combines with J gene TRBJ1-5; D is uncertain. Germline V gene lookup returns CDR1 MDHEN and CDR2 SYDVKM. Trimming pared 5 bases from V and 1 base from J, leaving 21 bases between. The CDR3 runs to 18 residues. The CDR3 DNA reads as TGTGCCAGCAGTACCCTTGGGCCTGAAGGGTGGAGCAATCAGCCCCAGCATTTT. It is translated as CASSTLGPEGWSNQPQHF. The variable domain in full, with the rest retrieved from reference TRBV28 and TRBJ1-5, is DVKVTQSSRYLVKRTGEKVFLECVQDMDHENMFWYRQDPGLGLRLIYFSYDVKMKEKGDIPEGYSVSREKKERFSLILESASTNQTSMYLCASSTLGPEGWSNQPQHFGDGTRLSIL.

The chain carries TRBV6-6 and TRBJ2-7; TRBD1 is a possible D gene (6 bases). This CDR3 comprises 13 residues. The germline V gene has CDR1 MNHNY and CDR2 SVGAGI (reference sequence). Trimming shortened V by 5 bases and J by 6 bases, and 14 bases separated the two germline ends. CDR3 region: CASSNNRDGEQYF. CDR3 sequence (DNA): TGTGCCAGCAGTAATAACAGGGATGGCGAGCAGTACTTC.

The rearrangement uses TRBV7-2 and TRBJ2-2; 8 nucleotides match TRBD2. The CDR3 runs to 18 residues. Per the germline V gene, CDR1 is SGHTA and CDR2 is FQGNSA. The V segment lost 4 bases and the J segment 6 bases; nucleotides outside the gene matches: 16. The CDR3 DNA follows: TGTGCCAGCAGCTCCCAGCCGTCGGGACTAGGCCCTGCCGGGGAGCTGTTTTTT. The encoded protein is CASSSQPSGLGPAGELFF.

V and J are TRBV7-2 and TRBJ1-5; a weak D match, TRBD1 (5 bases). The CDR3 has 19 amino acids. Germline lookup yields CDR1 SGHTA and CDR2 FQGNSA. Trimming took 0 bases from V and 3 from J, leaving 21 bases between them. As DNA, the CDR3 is TGTGCCAGCAGCTTAGCCATCCCTGGAGGGGAAGGCGCCAATCAGCCCCAGCATTTT. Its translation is CASSLAIPGGEGANQPQHF.

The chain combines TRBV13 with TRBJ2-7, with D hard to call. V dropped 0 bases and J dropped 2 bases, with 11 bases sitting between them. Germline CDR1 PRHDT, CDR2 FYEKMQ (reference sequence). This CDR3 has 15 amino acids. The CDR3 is CASSLGGQPPYEQYF. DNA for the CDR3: TGTGCCAGCAGCTTAGGCGGCCAACCACCCTACGAGCAGTACTTC.

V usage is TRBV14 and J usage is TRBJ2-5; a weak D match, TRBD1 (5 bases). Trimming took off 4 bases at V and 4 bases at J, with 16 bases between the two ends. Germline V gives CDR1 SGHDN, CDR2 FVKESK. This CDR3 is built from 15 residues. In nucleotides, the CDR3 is TGTGCCAGCAGCCGCCGACAGTACGCCGGAGAGACCCAGTACTTC. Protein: CASSRRQYAGETQYF.

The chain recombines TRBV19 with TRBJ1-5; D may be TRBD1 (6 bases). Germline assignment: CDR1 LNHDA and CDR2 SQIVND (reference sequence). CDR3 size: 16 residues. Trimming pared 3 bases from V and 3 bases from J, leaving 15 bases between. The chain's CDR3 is CASSILRAGANQPQHF. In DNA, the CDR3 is TGTGCCAGTAGTATTCTGCGGGCAGGGGCCAATCAGCCCCAGCATTTT.

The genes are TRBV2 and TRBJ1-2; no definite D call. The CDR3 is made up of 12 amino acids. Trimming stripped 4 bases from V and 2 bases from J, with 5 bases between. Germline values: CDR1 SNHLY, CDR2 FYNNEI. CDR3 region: CASSGQNYGYTF. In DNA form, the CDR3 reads TGTGCCAGCAGTGGTCAGAACTATGGCTACACCTTC.

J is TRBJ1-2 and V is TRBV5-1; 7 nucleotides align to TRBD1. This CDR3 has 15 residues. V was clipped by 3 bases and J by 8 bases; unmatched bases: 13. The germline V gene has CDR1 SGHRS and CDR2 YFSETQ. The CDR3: CASSWGGQDPRGYTF. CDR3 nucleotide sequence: TGCGCCAGCAGCTGGGGAGGACAGGACCCAAGGGGCTACACCTTC.

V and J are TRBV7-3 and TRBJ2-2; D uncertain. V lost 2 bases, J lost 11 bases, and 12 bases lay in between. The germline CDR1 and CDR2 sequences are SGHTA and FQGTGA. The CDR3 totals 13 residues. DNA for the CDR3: TGTGCCAGCAGCTTAGGAGTTGGGGTAGAGCTGTTTTTT. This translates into CASSLGVGVELFF.

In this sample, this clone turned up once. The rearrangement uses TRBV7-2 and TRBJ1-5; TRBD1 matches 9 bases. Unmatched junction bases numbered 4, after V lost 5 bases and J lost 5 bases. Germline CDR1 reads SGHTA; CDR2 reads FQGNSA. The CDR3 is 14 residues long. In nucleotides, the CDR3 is TGTGCCAGCAGCCGGAGGACAGGGGATCAGCCCCAGCATTTT. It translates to CASSRRTGDQPQHF. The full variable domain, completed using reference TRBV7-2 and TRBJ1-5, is GAGVSQSPSNKVTEKGKDVELRCDPISGHTALYWYRQSLGQGLEFLIYFQGNSAPDKSGLPSDRFSAERTGGSVSTLTIQRTQQEDSAVYLCASSRRTGDQPQHFGDGTRLSIL.

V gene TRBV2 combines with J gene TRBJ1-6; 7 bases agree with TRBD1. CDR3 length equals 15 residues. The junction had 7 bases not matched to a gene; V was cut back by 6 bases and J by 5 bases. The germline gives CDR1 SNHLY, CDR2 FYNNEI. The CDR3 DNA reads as TGTGCCAGCAGCCTCCTCGGGACAGATAATTCACCCCTCCACTTT. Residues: CASSLLGTDNSPLHF.

CDR3 residues: CASSPTAPGTNEKLFF. The CDR3 DNA sequence: TGTGCCAGCAGCCCGACAGCGCCAGGGACTAATGAAAAACTGTTTTTT. The chain couples TRBV13 to TRBJ1-4; possibly TRBD1 for D (5 bases). Trimming pared 5 bases from V and 2 bases from J, leaving 15 bases between. The CDR3 is made up of 16 amino acids. Germline assignment: CDR1 PRHDT and CDR2 FYEKMQ (reference sequence).

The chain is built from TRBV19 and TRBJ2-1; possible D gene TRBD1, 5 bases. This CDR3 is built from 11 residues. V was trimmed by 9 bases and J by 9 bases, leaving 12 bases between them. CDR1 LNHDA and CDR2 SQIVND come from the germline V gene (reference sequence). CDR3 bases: TGTGCCAGCCACCAAAGGGGTGAGCAGTTCTTC. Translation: CASHQRGEQFF.

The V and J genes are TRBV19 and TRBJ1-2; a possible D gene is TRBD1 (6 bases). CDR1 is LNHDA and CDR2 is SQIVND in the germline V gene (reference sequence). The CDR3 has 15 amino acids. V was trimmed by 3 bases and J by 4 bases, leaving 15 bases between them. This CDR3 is CASSILTGLGYGYTF. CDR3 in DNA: TGTGCCAGTAGTATTCTCACAGGGCTGGGCTATGGCTACACCTTC.

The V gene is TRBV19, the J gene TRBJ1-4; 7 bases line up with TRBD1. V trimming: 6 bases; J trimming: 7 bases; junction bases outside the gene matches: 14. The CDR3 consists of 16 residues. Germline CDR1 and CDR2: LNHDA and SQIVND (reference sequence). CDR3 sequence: CASSQGGQDGGEKLFF. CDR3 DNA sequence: TGTGCCAGTAGCCAAGGAGGACAGGACGGAGGTGAAAAACTGTTTTTT.

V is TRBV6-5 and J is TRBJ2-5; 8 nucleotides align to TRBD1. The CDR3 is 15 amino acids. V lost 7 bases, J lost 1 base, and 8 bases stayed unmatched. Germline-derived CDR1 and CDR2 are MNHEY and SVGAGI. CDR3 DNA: TGTGCCAGCACCCCAGGGGGCGCGGGCCAAGAGACCCAGTACTTC. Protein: CASTPGGAGQETQYF.

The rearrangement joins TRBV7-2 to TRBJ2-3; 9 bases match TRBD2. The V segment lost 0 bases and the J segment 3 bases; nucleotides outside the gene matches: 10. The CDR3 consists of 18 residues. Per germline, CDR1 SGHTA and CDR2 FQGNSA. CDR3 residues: CASSLARRASGATDTQYF. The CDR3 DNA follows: TGTGCCAGCAGCTTAGCGCGTAGGGCTAGCGGGGCTACAGATACGCAGTATTTT.

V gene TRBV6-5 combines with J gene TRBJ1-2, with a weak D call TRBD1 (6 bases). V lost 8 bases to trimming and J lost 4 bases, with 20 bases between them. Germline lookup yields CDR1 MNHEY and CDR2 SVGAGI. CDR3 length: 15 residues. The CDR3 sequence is CASRNLQGRPYGYTF. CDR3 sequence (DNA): TGTGCCAGCCGTAATTTGCAGGGGAGGCCCTATGGCTACACCTTC.

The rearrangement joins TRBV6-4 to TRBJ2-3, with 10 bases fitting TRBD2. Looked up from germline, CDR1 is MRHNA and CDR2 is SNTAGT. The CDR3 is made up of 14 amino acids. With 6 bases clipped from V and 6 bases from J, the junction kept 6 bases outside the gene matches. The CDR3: CASSILAGADTQYF. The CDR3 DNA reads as TGTGCCAGCAGCATTCTAGCGGGGGCGGATACGCAGTATTTT.

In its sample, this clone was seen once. CDR3 DNA sequence: TGTGCCAGCAGCCCCCCTGACCCGGGAAATGAGCAGTTCTTC. Translation: CASSPPDPGNEQFF. This chain uses TRBV9 with TRBJ2-1, with D perhaps TRBD2 (5 bases). Trimming stripped 4 bases from V and 7 bases from J, with 15 bases between. Germline assignment: CDR1 SGDLS and CDR2 YYNGEE. The CDR3 is 14 amino acids.

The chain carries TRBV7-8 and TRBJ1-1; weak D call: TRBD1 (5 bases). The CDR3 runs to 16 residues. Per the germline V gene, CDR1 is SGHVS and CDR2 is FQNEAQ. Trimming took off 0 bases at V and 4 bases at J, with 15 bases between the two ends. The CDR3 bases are TGTGCCAGCAGCTTAGCGGGGTCGGGCAGGGTCACTGAAGCTTTCTTT. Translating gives CASSLAGSGRVTEAFF.

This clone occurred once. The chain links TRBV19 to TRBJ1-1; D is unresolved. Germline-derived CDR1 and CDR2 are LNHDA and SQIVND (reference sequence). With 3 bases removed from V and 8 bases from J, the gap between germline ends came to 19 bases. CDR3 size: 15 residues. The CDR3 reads CASSIGGRRAGEAFF. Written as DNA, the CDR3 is TGTGCCAGTAGTATCGGTGGTAGGAGAGCAGGAGAAGCTTTCTTT.

The CDR3 loop is CASSFTRAETQYF. CDR3 DNA sequence: TGTGCCAGCAGCTTCACCAGGGCGGAGACCCAGTACTTC. This rearrangement joins TRBV7-3 to TRBJ2-5, with TRBD1 as a possible D gene (5 bases). The V gene's germline CDR1 is SGHTA and CDR2 FQGTGA. V lost 3 bases and J lost 5, with 10 bases in between. This CDR3 region has 13 residues.